One and the same sample provided the 12 T cell receptor beta chains below, sequenced in a study of blood T cell repertoires in COVID-19. The table came from immunoSEQ multiplex PCR; TCRdb's copy has only in-frame clones and leaves some out. The repertoire holds fewer than 300,000 clones, with approximately 80% as singletons. Sequences were obtained from PBMCs or T cells enriched from blood (not recorded which). The receptors were gathered from a man in his forties or fifties who had been exposed to COVID-19.

The chain uses TRBV5-1 and TRBJ1-1; 8 bases agree with TRBD1. This CDR3 contains 15 residues. The V gene's germline CDR1 is SGHRS and CDR2 YFSETQ. J was trimmed by 9 bases and V by 2 bases; bases with no gene match: 12. CDR3 nucleotides: TGCGCCAGCAGCTTACAAGCCGGGACAGGACAAAAAGCTTTCTTT. It encodes CASSLQAGTGQKAFF.

The chain has TRBV3-1 (or the pseudogene TRBV3-2) and TRBJ2-3; a weak D match, TRBD1 (5 bases). The germline gives CDR1 LGHDT, CDR2 YNNKEL (reference sequence). The CDR3 runs to 14 residues. Trimming removed 4 bases from V and 2 bases from J, with 10 bases in between. The CDR3 loop is CASSLRQFTDTQYF. CDR3 coding DNA: TGTGCCAGCAGCCTCCGACAGTTCACAGATACGCAGTATTTT.

The rearrangement uses TRBV10-3 and TRBJ1-6; 7 positions match TRBD1. The CDR3 covers 14 residues. Unmatched junction bases numbered 9, after V lost 8 bases and J lost 8 bases. Germline loops: CDR1 ENHRY, CDR2 SYGVKD. The CDR3: CAIRDRAWDSPLHF. The CDR3 DNA reads as TGTGCCATCCGGGACAGAGCTTGGGATTCACCCCTCCACTTT.

V usage is TRBV5-6 and J usage is TRBJ1-6; 11 bases align to TRBD1. CDR1 and CDR2 (germline): SGHDT, YYEEEE. V was clipped by 4 bases and J by 2 bases; unmatched bases: 8. The CDR3 runs 18 residues. For the CDR3, the DNA is TGTGCCAGCAGCGGTACGGACAGGGGGCCGACCTATAATTCACCCCTCCACTTT. Translation: CASSGTDRGPTYNSPLHF.

The chain couples TRBV11-1 to TRBJ2-1, with D maybe TRBD1 (5 bases). This CDR3 spans 15 amino acids. The ends were cut back, 4 bases at V and 6 bases at J, with 16 bases in the middle. Germline loops: CDR1 SGHAT, CDR2 FQDESV (reference sequence). The CDR3 region has the DNA TGTGCCAGCAGCTCCTTTTTGGCAGGGCGCAATGAGCAGTTCTTC. Protein: CASSSFLAGRNEQFF. The entire variable domain, with the rest obtained from reference TRBV11-1 and TRBJ2-1, is as follows: EAEVAQSPRYKITEKSQAVAFWCDPISGHATLYWYRQILGQGPELLVQFQDESVVDDSQLPKDRFSAERLKGVDSTLKIQPAELGDSAMYLCASSSFLAGRNEQFFGPGTRLTVL.

J is TRBJ1-6 and V is TRBV7-9; D gene unclear. The CDR3 is 15 residues long. In germline, CDR1 is SEHNR, CDR2 FQNEAQ (reference sequence). The V end lost 1 base, the J end lost 10 bases, and 14 bases lay between the germline ends. This chain's CDR3 is CASSLVVVTGSPLHF. As DNA, the CDR3 is TGTGCCAGCAGCTTAGTCGTGGTAACCGGGTCACCCCTCCACTTT.

This chain connects TRBV24-1 to TRBJ2-7; D is unclear. Trimming stripped 4 bases from V and 2 bases from J, with 8 bases between. CDR1 and CDR2 from the germline V gene are KGHDR and SFDVKD. The length of the CDR3 is 13 residues. The CDR3 DNA is TGTGCCACCAGTGACCCCATCACCTACGAGCAGTACTTC. Its protein is CATSDPITYEQYF.

This rearrangement joins TRBV7-3 to TRBJ2-1; 7 positions match TRBD1. CDR1 and CDR2 (germline): SGHTA, FQGTGA. The length of the CDR3 is 15 residues. Trimming cost V 5 bases and J 3 bases; bases outside gene matches: 7. Here the CDR3 DNA reads TGTGCCAGCAGCCCATCGGGACAGATCTACAATGAGCAGTTCTTC. It is translated as CASSPSGQIYNEQFF.

This chain connects TRBV6-5 to TRBJ1-2, with D perhaps TRBD1 (5 bases). Germline assignment: CDR1 MNHEY and CDR2 SVGAGI. V dropped 6 bases and J dropped 6 bases, with 17 bases sitting between them. The CDR3 is 14 residues long. As DNA, the CDR3 is TGTGCCAGCAGCCCAAGTACAGGCCGAGATGGCTACACCTTC. This translates into CASSPSTGRDGYTF.

The table lists this clone with a few counts. V and J are TRBV21-1 and TRBJ2-7; the D call TRBD1 from the table was never checked on the DNA. TRBV21-1 is an annotated pseudogene. The CDR3 length is 13 residues. The chain's CDR3 is CARPRDSTYEQYF. DNA of the CDR3: TGTGCCAGGCCCCGGGACAGTACCTACGAGCAGTACTTC.

This clone was counted a few times. The rearrangement links TRBV30 to TRBJ1-2; a weak D match, TRBD1 (6 bases). This CDR3 spans 13 amino acids. The V end was cut by 3 bases, the J end by 4 bases, with 12 bases between. Germline V gene sequence: CDR1 GTSNPN, CDR2 SVGIG (reference sequence). Written as DNA, the CDR3 is TGTGCCTGGAGCCTGGACAGCCCCTATGGCTACACCTTC. Translation gives CAWSLDSPYGYTF.

This sequence joins TRBV7-9 and TRBJ2-1; TRBD2 matches 9 bases. With V trimmed by 2 bases and J by 9 bases, 8 bases remained unmatched. The CDR3 runs 15 residues. In germline, CDR1 is SEHNR, CDR2 FQNEAQ (reference sequence). The CDR3 sequence is CASSLLAGASGEQFF. The CDR3 region has the DNA TGTGCCAGCAGCTTATTAGCGGGAGCTTCGGGTGAGCAGTTCTTC. The whole variable domain, filled in from reference TRBV7-9 and TRBJ2-1, reads DTGVSQNPRHKITKRGQNVTFRCDPISEHNRLYWYRQTLGQGPEFLTYFQNEAQLEKSRLLSDRFSAERPKGSFSTLEIQRTEQGDSAMYLCASSLLAGASGEQFFGPGTRLTVL.